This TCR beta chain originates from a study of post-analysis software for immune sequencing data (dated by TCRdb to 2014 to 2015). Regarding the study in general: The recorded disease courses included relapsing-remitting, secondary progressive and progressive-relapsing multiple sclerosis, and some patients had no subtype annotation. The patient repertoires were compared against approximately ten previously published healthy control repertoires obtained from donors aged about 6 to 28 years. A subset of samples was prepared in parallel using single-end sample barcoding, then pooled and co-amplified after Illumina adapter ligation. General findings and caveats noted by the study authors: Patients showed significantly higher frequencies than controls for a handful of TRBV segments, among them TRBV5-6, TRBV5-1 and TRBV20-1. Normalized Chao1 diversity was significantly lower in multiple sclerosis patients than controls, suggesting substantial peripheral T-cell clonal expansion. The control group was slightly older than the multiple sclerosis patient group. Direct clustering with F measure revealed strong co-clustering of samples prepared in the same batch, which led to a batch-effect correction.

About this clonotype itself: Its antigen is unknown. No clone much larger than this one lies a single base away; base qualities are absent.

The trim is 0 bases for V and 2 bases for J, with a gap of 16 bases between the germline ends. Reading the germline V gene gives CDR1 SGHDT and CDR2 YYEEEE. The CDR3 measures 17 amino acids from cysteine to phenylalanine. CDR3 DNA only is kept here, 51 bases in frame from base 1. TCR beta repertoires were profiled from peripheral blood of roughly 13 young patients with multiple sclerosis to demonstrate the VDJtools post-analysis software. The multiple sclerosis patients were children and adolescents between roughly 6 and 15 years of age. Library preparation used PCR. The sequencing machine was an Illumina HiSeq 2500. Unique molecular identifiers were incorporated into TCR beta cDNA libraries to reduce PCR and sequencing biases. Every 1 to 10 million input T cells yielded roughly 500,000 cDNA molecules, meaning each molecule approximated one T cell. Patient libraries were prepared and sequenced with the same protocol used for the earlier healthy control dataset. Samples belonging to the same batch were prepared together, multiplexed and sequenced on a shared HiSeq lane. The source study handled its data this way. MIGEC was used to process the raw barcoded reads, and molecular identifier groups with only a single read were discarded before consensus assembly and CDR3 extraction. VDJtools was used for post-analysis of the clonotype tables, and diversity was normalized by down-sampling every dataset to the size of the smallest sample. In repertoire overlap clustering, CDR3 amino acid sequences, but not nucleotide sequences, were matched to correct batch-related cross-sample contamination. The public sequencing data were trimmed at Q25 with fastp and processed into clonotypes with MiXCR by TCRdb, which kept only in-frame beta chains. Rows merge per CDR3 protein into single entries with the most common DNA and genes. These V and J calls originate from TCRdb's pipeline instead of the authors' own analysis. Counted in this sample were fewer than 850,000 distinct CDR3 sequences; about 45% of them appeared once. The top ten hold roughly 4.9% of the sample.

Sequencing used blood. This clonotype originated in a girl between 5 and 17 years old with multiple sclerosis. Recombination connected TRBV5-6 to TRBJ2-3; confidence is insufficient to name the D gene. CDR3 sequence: CASSLVSAPAATDTQYF. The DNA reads TGTGCCAGCAGCTTGGTTTCTGCGCCCGCAGCCACAGATACGCAGTATTTT.